One and the same sample provided the 18 T cell receptor beta chains below, sequenced in a study of T cell changes during pregnancy in multiple sclerosis. The method was immunoSEQ multiplex PCR; TCRdb's version includes in-frame clones alone and lacks a portion of them. The sample holds approximately 89,000 clones, around 94% seen once. The specimen was peripheral blood, collected in the third trimester of pregnancy. These receptors originate from a female donor with multiple sclerosis, enrolled in a pregnancy study.

The gene calls are TRBV6-1 and TRBJ2-1, with 12 bases that match TRBD2. This CDR3 has 17 residues. V trimming: 2 bases; J trimming: 8 bases; junction bases outside the gene matches: 10. Per germline, CDR1 MNHNS and CDR2 SASEGT. CDR3 coding DNA: TGTGCCAGCAGTGAAAGCAGATGGACTAGCGGGATCGATGAGCAGTTCTTC. Translated, it gives CASSESRWTSGIDEQFF.

The chain employs TRBV5-4 and TRBJ2-3; TRBD2 aligns across 12 bases. Unmatched junction bases numbered 2, after V lost 4 bases and J lost 2 bases. Germline loops: CDR1 SGHNT, CDR2 YYREEE (reference sequence). CDR3 size: 15 residues. This CDR3 is CASSRTSGTTDTQYF. The CDR3 DNA follows: TGTGCCAGCAGCAGGACTAGCGGGACCACAGATACGCAGTATTTT.

This chain uses TRBV7-8 with TRBJ2-2, with D maybe TRBD2 (7 bases). Trimming removed 5 bases at V and 6 bases at J, with 16 bases between. The CDR3 consists of 15 residues. Germline lookup yields CDR1 SGHVS and CDR2 FQNEAQ. Written as DNA, the CDR3 is TGTGCCAGCAGCAGGGGGGGCCTGGAGCCCGGGGAGCTGTTTTTT. It yields the protein CASSRGGLEPGELFF.

The chain joins TRBV2 to TRBJ1-2, with a tentative D call TRBD1 (5 bases). Deletions cut 5 bases from V and 5 bases from J, with 18 bases between. This CDR3 contains 15 residues. The germline gives CDR1 SNHLY, CDR2 FYNNEI. CDR3 sequence: CASSPKGPTLYGYTF. As DNA, the CDR3 is TGTGCCAGCAGTCCCAAGGGGCCCACATTATATGGCTACACCTTC. The whole variable domain, remainder taken from reference TRBV2 and TRBJ1-2, is EPEVTQTPSHQVTQMGQEVILRCVPISNHLYFYWYRQILGQKVEFLVSFYNNEISEKSEIFDDQFSVERPDGSNFTLKIRSTKLEDSAMYFCASSPKGPTLYGYTFGSGTRLTVV.

J is TRBJ1-2 and V is TRBV28, with 11 bases lining up with TRBD1. CDR3 length: 18 amino acids. V shed 2 bases and J 1 base; nucleotides not matched to a gene: 9. Germline CDR1 MDHEN, CDR2 SYDVKM. In nucleotides, the CDR3 is TGTGCCAGCAGTTTACCGGACAGGGGGCCGAAACATAACTATGGCTACACCTTC. Its protein is CASSLPDRGPKHNYGYTF.

The chain joins TRBV7-9 to TRBJ2-6, with D unclear. The CDR3 length is 15 residues. Germline V lookup: CDR1 SEHNR, CDR2 FQNEAQ (reference sequence). V was clipped by 5 bases and J by 2 bases, with 10 bases between them. DNA for the CDR3: TGTGCCAGCAGCCTCAGCGACCCTGGGGCCAACGTCCTGACTTTC. Translation gives CASSLSDPGANVLTF.

As regards this clone: The germline gene is not matched at one end of the junction; a read error may be the cause. The sample contains more than one DNA sequence encoding this CDR3. The chain carries TRBV7-2 and TRBJ2-7, with D possibly matching TRBD1 (6 bases). CDR3 length: 15 amino acids. CDR1 is SGHTA, CDR2 FQGNSA, per germline. In nucleotides, the CDR3 is TGTGCCAGCAGCTTAGACAGGGCGCGCTCCTACGAGCAGTACTTT. Encoded protein: CASSLDRARSYEQYF. The full variable domain, in which reference TRBV7-2 and TRBJ2-7 provide the parts outside the CDR3, is GAGVSQSPSNKVTEKGKDVELRCDPISGHTALYWYRQSLGQGLEFLIYFQGNSAPDKSGLPSDRFSAERTGGSVSTLTIQRTQQEDSAVYLCASSLDRARSYEQYFGPGTRLTVT.

The chain is built from TRBV12-5 and TRBJ2-2; TRBD2 matches 8 bases. With 3 bases clipped from V and 3 bases from J, the junction kept 18 bases outside the gene matches. CDR1 and CDR2 from the germline V gene are LGHNT and FRNRAP. The CDR3 totals 20 residues. DNA for the CDR3: TGTGCTAGTGGTTTAACGGACCTGCCAGCGGGAGCCGTATACACCGGGGAGCTGTTTTTT. Its translation is CASGLTDLPAGAVYTGELFF.

The chain has TRBV5-1 and TRBJ2-5; D is possibly TRBD1 (7 bases). V shed 0 bases and J shed 2 bases, with 11 bases lying between them. The CDR3 sequence is 15 residues long. Germline loops: CDR1 SGHRS, CDR2 YFSETQ. CDR3 protein: CASSLGRGPQETQYF. The CDR3 DNA reads as TGCGCCAGCAGCTTGGGGAGGGGGCCTCAAGAGACCCAGTACTTC.

This chain uses TRBV6-6 with TRBJ2-1; 8 nucleotides line up with TRBD2. The CDR3 covers 15 residues. Germline V CDR1 and CDR2: MNHNY, SVGAGI (reference sequence). V shed 4 bases, J shed 7 bases, and the junction held 9 bases outside the gene matches. Here the CDR3 DNA reads TGTGCCAGCAGTTCTGGGACTAGTGGGATAAATGAGCAGTTCTTC. Its protein is CASSSGTSGINEQFF.

J is TRBJ2-3 and V is TRBV19; TRBD1 agrees at 9 bases. Germline V gene sequence: CDR1 LNHDA, CDR2 SQIVND (reference sequence). The ends lost 2 bases at V and 4 bases at J; junction bases unmatched: 7. This CDR3 spans 16 amino acids. The CDR3 here is CASSIWGDRVSDTQYF. The CDR3 nucleotides read TGTGCCAGTAGTATATGGGGGGACAGGGTGTCAGATACGCAGTATTTT.

This clone has a single count. V is TRBV4-2 and J is TRBJ2-3; TRBD2 might be the D (6 bases). The germline V and J ends were trimmed by 1 base and 4 bases, with 18 bases remaining between them. Germline lookup yields CDR1 LGHNA and CDR2 YNFKEQ. The CDR3 spans 17 residues. In DNA, the CDR3 is TGTGCCAGCAGCCAAGCGGGCGCGGGGCTCGAGGCAGATACGCAGTATTTT. Its protein is CASSQAGAGLEADTQYF.

This chain connects TRBV9 to TRBJ1-2, with 10 positions matching TRBD1. J lost 4 bases, V lost 3 bases, and 3 bases had no gene match. The CDR3 spans 14 residues. Germline CDR1 SGDLS, CDR2 YYNGEE. As DNA, the CDR3 is TGTGCCAGCAGCGAGGGACAGGGGATCTATGGCTACACCTTC. It specifies CASSEGQGIYGYTF.

This chain connects TRBV6-5 to TRBJ2-2, with 8 positions matching TRBD1. The V and J ends lost 9 bases and 5 bases, in that order; junction bases with no gene match: 8. Germline-derived CDR1 and CDR2 are MNHEY and SVGAGI. This CDR3 spans 14 amino acids. Here the CDR3 reads CASSGTGSTGELFF. The CDR3 nucleotides read TGTGCCAGTTCCGGGACAGGATCGACCGGGGAGCTGTTTTTT.

This chain links TRBV27 with TRBJ1-1, with 10 bases matching TRBD1. CDR3 length: 17 amino acids. The trim removed 1 base at V and 0 bases at J, leaving 5 bases unmatched. Germline CDR1 is MNHEY and CDR2 is SMNVEV (reference sequence). This CDR3 reads CASSLYGQGGVNTEAFF. The CDR3 DNA reads TGTGCCAGCAGTTTATACGGACAGGGGGGAGTGAACACTGAAGCTTTCTTT.

The genes are TRBV5-4 and TRBJ2-7, with TRBD2 identical over 8 bases. CDR3 size: 16 residues. Germline assignment: CDR1 SGHNT and CDR2 YYREEE (reference sequence). V lost 0 bases, J lost 3 bases, and 8 bases stayed unmatched. CDR3 sequence reads: CASSLAGGRTDYEQYF. CDR3 DNA: TGTGCCAGCAGCTTGGCCGGCGGGAGGACCGACTACGAGCAGTACTTC.

The J gene is TRBJ2-7, the V gene TRBV27; 10 bases align to TRBD1. V was pared by 5 bases and J by 4 bases, with 2 bases of the junction left unmatched. The germline V gene encodes CDR1 MNHEY and CDR2 SMNVEV (reference sequence). The CDR3 has 13 residues. CDR3 in amino acids: CASSPGQGYEQYF. The CDR3 DNA follows: TGTGCCAGCAGTCCGGGACAGGGGTACGAGCAGTACTTC.

V usage is TRBV7-9 and J usage is TRBJ2-4, with TRBD1 matching 7 bases. There are 17 residues in the CDR3. V trimming: 4 bases; J trimming: 9 bases; junction bases outside the gene matches: 18. Germline V gene data show CDR1 as SEHNR and CDR2 as FQNEAQ (reference sequence). The CDR3 DNA sequence: TGTGCCAGCAGCTCTAGTGTGACGGCCGGGACAGAACCCATTCAGTACTTC. Its protein is CASSSSVTAGTEPIQYF. The full variable domain, in which reference TRBV7-9 and TRBJ2-4 provide the parts outside the CDR3, is DTGVSQNPRHKITKRGQNVTFRCDPISEHNRLYWYRQTLGQGPEFLTYFQNEAQLEKSRLLSDRFSAERPKGSFSTLEIQRTEQGDSAMYLCASSSSVTAGTEPIQYFGAGTRLSVL.